This T cell receptor beta chain was sequenced during a study of shared clonotypes between healthy human individuals. The CDR3 extends over 18 amino acids. Germline values: CDR1 SGHRS, CDR2 YFSETQ. V was clipped by 4 bases and J by 3 bases; unmatched bases: 12. Clones were sequenced by immunoSEQ multiplex PCR, and TCRdb holds only the in-frame ones, with some missing. The data show 2 million to 2.5 million clones, around 95% seen once. The sample consisted of naive CD4+ T cells sorted from blood. Subset specified: CD45RA+ positively selected. The chain has TRBV5-1 and TRBJ2-3; TRBD2 aligns across 12 bases. The clonotype originates from a young man in good health. The CDR3 protein is CASSGRASGGARTDTQYF. CDR3 DNA: TGCGCCAGCAGCGGGAGGGCTAGCGGGGGGGCCAGAACAGATACGCAGTATTTT.